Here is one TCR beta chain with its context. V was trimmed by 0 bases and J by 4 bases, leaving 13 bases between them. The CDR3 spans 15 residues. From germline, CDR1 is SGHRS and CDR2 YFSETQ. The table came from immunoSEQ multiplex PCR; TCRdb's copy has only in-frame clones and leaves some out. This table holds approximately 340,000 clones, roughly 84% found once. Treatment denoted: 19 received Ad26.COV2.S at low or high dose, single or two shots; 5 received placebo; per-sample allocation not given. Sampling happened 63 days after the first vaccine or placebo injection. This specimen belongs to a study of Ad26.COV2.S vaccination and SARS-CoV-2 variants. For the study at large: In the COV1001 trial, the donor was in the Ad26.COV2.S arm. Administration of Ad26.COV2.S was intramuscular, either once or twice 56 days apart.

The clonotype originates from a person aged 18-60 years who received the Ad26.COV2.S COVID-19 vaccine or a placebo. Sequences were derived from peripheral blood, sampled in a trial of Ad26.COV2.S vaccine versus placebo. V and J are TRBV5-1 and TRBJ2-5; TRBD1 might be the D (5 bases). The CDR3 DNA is TGCGCCAGCAGCTTGGAGAATTCAGGGCGAGAGACCCAGTACTTC. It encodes CASSLENSGRETQYF.